Presented here are 12 T cell receptor gamma chains from one specimen sequenced in a study of intestinal T cells in coeliac disease. Genomic DNA came from ten approximately 4.8-µm formalin-fixed paraffin-embedded scrolls per case. LymphoTrack primers amplified TRG sequences from about 0.2 ug of biopsy DNA. TCRdb fed the multiplex PCR reads to CATT. This sample has 650 to 850 gamma-chain clones, with under 60% found just once. What was sequenced was a duodenal biopsy. These receptors came from a human donor who served as a control with a normal duodenal biopsy, not a healthy volunteer.

Only a few counts were recorded for this clone. In the same sample, other DNA sequences code for this CDR3. The chain links TRGV2 to TRGJP2. Germline CDR1 reads EGSNGY; CDR2 reads YDSYNSKV. V lost 9 bases to trimming and J lost 2 bases; unmatched junction nucleotides: 21. The CDR3 spans 18 residues. CDR3 residues: CATPRLGLSLSSDWIKTF. The CDR3 nucleotides are TGTGCCACCCCACGACTTGGCCTCTCCCTCAGTAGTGATTGGATCAAGACGTTT.

This clone appeared a few times. A much larger clone is a single base away; this may be a read error. This chain connects TRGV10 to TRGJ1 or TRGJ2. TRGV10 is annotated as an ORF whose role is uncertain. CDR3 size: 19 residues. The V gene end was trimmed by 8 bases and the J gene end by 2 bases; junction bases not matched to a gene: 25. CDR3 DNA: TGTGCTGCGTGGGATTATGGAGTACTTATAGAGGTTGATTATTATAAGAAACTCTTT. Its translation is CAAWDYGVLIEVDYYKKLF.

V gene TRGV10 combines with J gene TRGJ1 or TRGJ2. TRGV10 is filed as an ORF, its function uncertain. Unmatched junction bases numbered 8, after V lost 8 bases and J lost 3 bases. CDR3 size: 13 residues. The CDR3 region is CAAWNALYYKKLF. CDR3 coding DNA: TGTGCTGCGTGGAACGCTCTTTATTATAAGAAACTCTTT.

This clone is deemed hyperexpanded (1% or more). The same CDR3 can be traced to other DNA sequences in this sample. V is TRGV8 and J is TRGJP1. CDR1 and CDR2 (germline): VENAVY, YDSYNSRV. The ends lost 0 bases at V and 4 bases at J; junction bases unmatched: 2. CDR3 length: 14 amino acids. The CDR3 loop reads CATWDRVTGWFKIF. The DNA for the CDR3 is TGTGCCACCTGGGATAGGGTCACTGGTTGGTTCAAGATATTT.

This clone was counted only a few times. The protein listed by TCRdb differs at residue 4 from the translated DNA, so the DNA translation is shown. The chain links TRGV10 to TRGJP1. TRGV10 is placed among ORFs of uncertain function. With 12 bases clipped from V and 12 bases from J, the junction kept 11 bases outside the gene matches. CDR3 length: 11 amino acids. The chain's CDR3 is CAACQSGFKIF. The CDR3 bases are TGTGCTGCTTGTCAAAGTGGGTTCAAGATATTT.

The CDR3 DNA reads as TGTGCTGGCGTGGTTGAGACCACTGGTTGGTTCAAGATATTT. Its translation is CAGVVETTGWFKIF. The V call is TRGV10, the J call TRGJP1. TRGV10 is an ORF for which the function is uncertain. This CDR3 spans 14 amino acids. V was clipped by 13 bases and J by 2 bases; unmatched bases: 11.

For this clone: One end of the junction is discordant with germline, which a read error may explain. The rearrangement uses TRGV2 and TRGJP2. Germline CDR1 and CDR2: EGSNGY and YDSYNSKV. The CDR3 runs 18 residues. For the CDR3, the DNA is TGTACCACCCCACGACTTGGCCTCTCCCTCAGTAGTGATTGGATCAAGACGTTT. Amino acid sequence: CTTPRLGLSLSSDWIKTF.

In regard to this clone: TCRdb's protein, taken from a much larger clone, differs from this DNA's translation at residue 5, likely owing to a read error; the protein displayed comes from the DNA. V usage is TRGV5 and J usage is TRGJP1. The CDR3 loop spans 15 amino acids. Germline lookup yields CDR1 VINAFY and CDR2 YDVSNSKD. V lost 5 bases and J lost 0; bases outside the gene matches: 6. The CDR3 reads CATWGWYTTGWFKIF. The CDR3 DNA reads TGTGCCACCTGGGGCTGGTATACCACTGGTTGGTTCAAGATATTT.

This sequence joins TRGV2 and TRGJP2. The CDR3 is made up of 18 amino acids. CDR1 EGSNGY and CDR2 YDSYNSKV come from the germline V gene. The trim removed 9 bases at V and 4 bases at J, leaving 23 bases unmatched. The chain's CDR3 is CATPRLASPSVSDWIKTF. The CDR3 region has the DNA TGTGCCACCCCACGACTGGCCTCTCCCTCAGTTAGTGATTGGATCAAGACGTTT.

CDR3 in DNA: TGTGCCACCTGGGGACGGGCGGGGTCTTATTATAAGAAACTCTTT. Translated: CATWGRAGSYYKKLF. The chain joins TRGV4 to TRGJ1 or TRGJ2. J gave up 3 bases and V 5 bases, and 13 bases lay outside the gene matches. CDR1 is EGSTGY, CDR2 YDSYTSSV, per germline. The CDR3 extends over 15 amino acids.

A few counts support this clone. The chain couples TRGV4 to TRGJP2. With 0 bases clipped from V and 0 bases from J, the junction kept 10 bases outside the gene matches. The CDR3 has 18 amino acids. The V gene's germline CDR1 is EGSTGY and CDR2 YDSYTSSV. The CDR3 nucleotides are TGTGCCACCTGGGATGGGATGTCCCTATATAGTAGTGATTGGATCAAGACGTTT. Protein product: CATWDGMSLYSSDWIKTF.

V usage is TRGV9 and J usage is TRGJ1 or TRGJ2. CDR3 length equals 18 residues. Germline V gene data show CDR1 as GITISATS and CDR2 as ISYDGTV (reference sequence). V was pared by 10 bases and J by 3 bases, with 27 bases of the junction left unmatched. CDR3: CAFVGGVPLTPFYYKKLF. For the CDR3, the DNA is TGTGCCTTTGTGGGAGGTGTCCCTTTAACCCCTTTTTATTATAAGAAACTCTTT.